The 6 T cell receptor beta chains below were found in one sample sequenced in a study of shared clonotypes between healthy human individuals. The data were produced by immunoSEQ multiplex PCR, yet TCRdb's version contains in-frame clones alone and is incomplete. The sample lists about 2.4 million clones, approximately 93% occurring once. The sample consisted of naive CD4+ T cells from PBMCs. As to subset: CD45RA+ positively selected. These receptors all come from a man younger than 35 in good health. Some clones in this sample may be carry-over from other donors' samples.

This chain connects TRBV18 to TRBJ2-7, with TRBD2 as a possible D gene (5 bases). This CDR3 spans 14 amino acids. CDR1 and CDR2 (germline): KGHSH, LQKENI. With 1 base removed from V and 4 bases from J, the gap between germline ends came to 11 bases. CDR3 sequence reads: CASSPQAATYEQYF. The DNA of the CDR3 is TGTGCCAGCTCACCACAAGCGGCGACATACGAGCAGTACTTC.

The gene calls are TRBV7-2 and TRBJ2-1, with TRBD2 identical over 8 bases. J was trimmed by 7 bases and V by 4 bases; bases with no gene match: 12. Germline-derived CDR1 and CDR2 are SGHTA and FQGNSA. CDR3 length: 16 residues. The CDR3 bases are TGTGCCAGCAGCTCCTACGGGACTAGGCTTCCTAATGAGCAGTTCTTC. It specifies CASSSYGTRLPNEQFF.

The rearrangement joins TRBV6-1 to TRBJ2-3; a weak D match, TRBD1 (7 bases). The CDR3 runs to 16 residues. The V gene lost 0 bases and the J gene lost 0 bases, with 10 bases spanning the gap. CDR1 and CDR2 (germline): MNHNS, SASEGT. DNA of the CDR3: TGTGCCAGCAGTGAAGCGCGGGGACAGAGCACAGATACGCAGTATTTT. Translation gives CASSEARGQSTDTQYF.

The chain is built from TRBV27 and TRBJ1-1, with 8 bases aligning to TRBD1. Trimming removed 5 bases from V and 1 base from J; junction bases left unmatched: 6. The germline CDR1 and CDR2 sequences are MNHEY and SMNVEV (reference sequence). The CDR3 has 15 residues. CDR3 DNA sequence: TGTGCCAGCAGTAGGGGAGACAGGGGGAACACTGAAGCTTTCTTT. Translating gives CASSRGDRGNTEAFF.

The CDR3: CAADGGRLAGGFRRNEQFF. As DNA, the CDR3 is TGCGCCGCTGACGGGGGTCGACTAGCGGGAGGTTTTCGCCGAAATGAGCAGTTCTTC. V usage is TRBV4-3 and J usage is TRBJ2-1; 13 nucleotides match TRBD2. This CDR3 contains 19 residues. The V and J ends lost 11 bases and 7 bases, in that order; junction bases with no gene match: 23. The V gene's germline CDR1 is LGHNA and CDR2 YSLEER.

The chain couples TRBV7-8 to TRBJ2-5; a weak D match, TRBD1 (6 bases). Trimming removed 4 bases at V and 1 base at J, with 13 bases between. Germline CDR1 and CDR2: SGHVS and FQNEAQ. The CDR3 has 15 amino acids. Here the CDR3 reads CASSYGQTLQETQYF. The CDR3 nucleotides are TGTGCCAGCAGCTATGGACAGACTCTCCAAGAGACCCAGTACTTC.